These 19 T cell receptor beta chains came from one sample sequenced in a study of post-analysis software for immune sequencing data. Whole-study results and caveats: TRBV5-6, TRBV5-1 and TRBV20-1 belonged to a set of about five TRBV segments that were more frequent in patients than controls.

Tagging with unique molecular identifiers was a feature of the TCR beta cDNA libraries. TCRdb analysed the PCR reads with MiXCR anew, one entry per CDR3 protein. The table has hundreds of thousands of distinct CDR3 sequences, 25% to 30% seen once. These receptors' antigens are unknown. Sequenced material: blood. All receptors come from a girl between 10 and 17 years old with multiple sclerosis.

This clonotype was picked up a small number of times. The V call is TRBV7-6, the J call TRBJ2-7; possibly TRBD1 for D (5 bases). With the DNA end fitting TRBJ2-5 better, the J assignment may be wrong. CDR1 SGHVS and CDR2 FNYEAQ come from the germline V gene. The CDR3 runs to 16 residues. The CDR3 protein is CASSLEGRVKGETQYF. CDR3 in DNA: TGTGCCAGCAGCTTAGAGGGCAGGGTAAAAGGAGAGACCCAGTACTTC.

V is TRBV6-6 and J is TRBJ1-1; the match to TRBD1 covers 7 bases. The CDR3 sequence is 14 residues long. The V and J ends lost 4 bases and 8 bases, in that order; junction bases with no gene match: 10. Germline V lookup: CDR1 MNHNY, CDR2 SVGAGI (reference sequence). CDR3 loop: CASSSLRGFREAFF. For the CDR3, the DNA is TGTGCCAGCAGTTCCCTCAGGGGGTTCAGGGAAGCTTTCTTT.

This clonotype was seen a handful of times. J is TRBJ1-2 and V is TRBV27; the D gene is possibly TRBD1 (5 bases). V shed 5 bases and J shed 4 bases, with 17 bases lying between them. The germline gives CDR1 MNHEY, CDR2 SMNVEV (reference sequence). This CDR3 comprises 15 residues. CDR3 in amino acids: CASSGGTGPTYGYTF. CDR3 sequence (DNA): TGTGCCAGCAGTGGAGGAACAGGACCCACCTATGGCTACACCTTC.

This clonotype occurred a few times. The genes are TRBV10-3 and TRBJ2-1; D possibly corresponds to TRBD1 (6 bases). The CDR3 spans 16 residues. Germline V gene lookup returns CDR1 ENHRY and CDR2 SYGVKD. The V gene lost 2 bases and the J gene lost 4 bases, with 15 bases spanning the gap. Written as DNA, the CDR3 is TGTGCCATCAGTGAGGTCTTGACAGGCAGGTACAATGAGCAGTTCTTC. Translated: CAISEVLTGRYNEQFF.

This clonotype was seen a handful of times. The chain combines TRBV5-1 with TRBJ2-3, with a weak D call TRBD1 (5 bases). The CDR3 runs 18 residues. The germline V gene has CDR1 SGHRS and CDR2 YFSETQ. The germline V and J ends were trimmed by 0 bases and 0 bases, with 17 bases remaining between them. The CDR3 loop is CASSLEQMLWTSTDTQYF. CDR3 DNA: TGCGCCAGCAGCTTGGAACAGATGTTGTGGACAAGCACAGATACGCAGTATTTT.

This clonotype was observed a few times. This chain joins TRBV20-1 and TRBJ1-2; D gene ambiguous. Germline CDR1 reads DFQATT; CDR2 reads SNEGSKA (reference sequence). Between the trimmed V and J ends, which lost 3 bases and 3 bases, there was a span of 11 bases. The length of the CDR3 is 13 residues. The CDR3 sequence: CSASQATDYGYTF. In nucleotides, the CDR3 is TGCAGTGCTAGTCAGGCCACCGACTATGGCTACACCTTC.

The chain combines TRBV2 with TRBJ1-1, with 7 bases that match TRBD1. Trimming cost V 6 bases and J 7 bases; bases outside gene matches: 2. The germline V gene has CDR1 SNHLY and CDR2 FYNNEI. This CDR3 spans 11 amino acids. The chain's CDR3 is CASRGQHEAFF. The CDR3 nucleotides read TGTGCCAGCAGGGGACAGCATGAAGCTTTCTTT.

Comment on this clonotype: At one end, the junction sequence differs from germline, possibly due to a read error. The chain is built from TRBV6-5 and TRBJ1-2, with D possibly TRBD1 on 6 matching bases. The CDR3 runs to 15 residues. CDR1 MNHEY and CDR2 SVGAGI come from the germline V gene. CDR3 coding DNA: TGTGTCAGCAGGGTACCGGGGGGGCGAGGCTATGGCTACACCTTC. Protein product: CVSRVPGGRGYGYTF.

The chain has TRBV28 and TRBJ2-7; possible D gene TRBD1, 6 bases. Germline CDR1 is MDHEN and CDR2 is SYDVKM. V lost 2 bases and J lost 3, with 11 bases in between. This CDR3 has 14 residues. CDR3 protein: CASSLPQGSYEQYF. The CDR3 DNA sequence: TGTGCCAGCAGTTTACCCCAGGGGAGCTACGAGCAGTACTTC.

This clonotype was picked up a small number of times. This rearrangement joins TRBV20-1 to TRBJ2-3; 11 nucleotides line up with TRBD2. V shed 0 bases and J 10 bases; nucleotides not matched to a gene: 0. CDR3 length: 12 residues. Germline loops: CDR1 DFQATT, CDR2 SNEGSKA (reference sequence). CDR3 sequence reads: CSARETSGAQYF. CDR3 sequence (DNA): TGCAGTGCTAGAGAGACTAGCGGGGCGCAGTATTTT.

The chain is built from TRBV20-1 and TRBJ1-2, with D possibly matching TRBD1 (6 bases). This CDR3 contains 14 residues. The V end lost 1 base, the J end lost 7 bases, and 16 bases lay between the germline ends. Germline V lookup: CDR1 DFQATT, CDR2 SNEGSKA (reference sequence). For the CDR3, the DNA is TGCAGTGCTAGAGTATCGGGACAAAGGACTGGCTACACCTTC. Amino acid sequence: CSARVSGQRTGYTF.

This clonotype came up a few times. V is TRBV7-2 and J is TRBJ2-3; D is unclear. The length of the CDR3 is 14 residues. With 2 bases removed from V and 14 bases from J, the gap between germline ends came to 20 bases. CDR1 is SGHTA and CDR2 is FQGNSA in the germline V gene. CDR3 sequence: CASSLRISPEKLYF. The CDR3 DNA is TGTGCCAGCAGCTTACGCATATCCCCGGAAAAACTGTATTTT.

This clonotype was seen a handful of times. J is TRBJ2-1 and V is TRBV5-5; 9 bases are a match to TRBD2. The CDR3 sequence is 15 residues long. The ends lost 4 bases at V and 2 bases at J; junction bases unmatched: 4. Germline CDR1 SGHKS, CDR2 YYEKEE (reference sequence). CDR3: CASSDERGAYNEQFF. The CDR3, as DNA: TGTGCCAGCAGCGATGAGCGGGGGGCCTACAATGAGCAGTTCTTC.

The chain joins TRBV28 to TRBJ2-5; tentatively, D is TRBD1 (5 bases). The CDR3 totals 15 residues. The germline gives CDR1 MDHEN, CDR2 SYDVKM. V was cut by 0 bases and J by 4 bases, with 12 bases left in between. Here the CDR3 reads CASSLWPRVGETQYF. In nucleotides, the CDR3 is TGTGCCAGCAGTTTATGGCCCAGGGTGGGAGAGACCCAGTACTTC.

The chain couples TRBV20-1 to TRBJ2-7; TRBD1 matches at 11 bases. CDR1 is DFQATT and CDR2 is SNEGSKA in the germline V gene (reference sequence). The CDR3 contains 14 residues. After removal of 2 bases from V and 4 bases from J, the junction contained 4 bases not matched to a gene. DNA for the CDR3: TGCAGTGCTAGACCGGGACAGGGGGGATACGAGCAGTACTTC. This gives the protein CSARPGQGGYEQYF.

This clonotype was seen a single time. The chain combines TRBV20-1 with TRBJ1-2; D is undetermined. This CDR3 spans 10 amino acids. V shed 3 bases and J shed 12 bases, with 11 bases lying between them. Germline CDR1 DFQATT, CDR2 SNEGSKA (reference sequence). CDR3 sequence: CSASREDHTF. CDR3 nucleotide sequence: TGCAGTGCTAGCCGGGAAGACCACACCTTC.

The V gene is TRBV28, the J gene TRBJ2-4, with TRBD2 identical over 8 bases. The CDR3 length is 16 residues. Germline CDR1 and CDR2: MDHEN and SYDVKM. The trim removed 2 bases at V and 4 bases at J, leaving 7 bases unmatched. The CDR3 sequence: CASSLLSGNTKNIQYF. The CDR3 coding sequence is TGTGCCAGCAGTTTACTTAGCGGGAATACGAAAAACATTCAGTACTTC.

This clonotype appeared a few times. The rearrangement joins TRBV20-1 to TRBJ1-2; the D gene is possibly TRBD1 (5 bases). V gave up 0 bases and J gave up 7 bases, with 15 bases separating them. The CDR3 contains 14 residues. CDR1 and CDR2 from the germline V gene are DFQATT and SNEGSKA (reference sequence). The CDR3, as DNA: TGCAGTGCTAGAGAGCGGGGGGATATCGGTGGCTACACCTTC. It is translated as CSARERGDIGGYTF.

J is TRBJ2-1 and V is TRBV15, with TRBD2 identical over 7 bases. The CDR3 has 15 residues. CDR1 and CDR2 (germline): LNHNV, YYDKDF (reference sequence). V dropped 0 bases and J dropped 8; count of bases not matched to a gene: 7. CDR3 in DNA: TGTGCCACCAGCAGAGATAGCGGGTTACGTCATGAGCAGTTCTTC. Translated, it gives CATSRDSGLRHEQFF.